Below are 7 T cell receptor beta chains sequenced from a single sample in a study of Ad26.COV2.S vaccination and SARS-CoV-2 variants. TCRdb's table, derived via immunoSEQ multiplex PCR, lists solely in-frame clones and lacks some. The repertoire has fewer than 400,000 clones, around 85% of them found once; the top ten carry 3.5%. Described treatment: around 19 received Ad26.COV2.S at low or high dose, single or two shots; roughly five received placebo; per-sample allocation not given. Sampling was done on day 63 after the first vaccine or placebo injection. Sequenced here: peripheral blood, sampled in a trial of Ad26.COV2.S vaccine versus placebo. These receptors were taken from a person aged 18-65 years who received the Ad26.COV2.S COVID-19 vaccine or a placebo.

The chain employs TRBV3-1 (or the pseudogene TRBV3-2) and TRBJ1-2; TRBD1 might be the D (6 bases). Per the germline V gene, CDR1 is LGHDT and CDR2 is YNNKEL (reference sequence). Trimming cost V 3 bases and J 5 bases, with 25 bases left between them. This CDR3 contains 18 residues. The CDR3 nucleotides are TGTGCCAGCAGCCAGGACCGGACAGTCATGTCTCCATGGTATGGCTACACCTTC. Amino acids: CASSQDRTVMSPWYGYTF.

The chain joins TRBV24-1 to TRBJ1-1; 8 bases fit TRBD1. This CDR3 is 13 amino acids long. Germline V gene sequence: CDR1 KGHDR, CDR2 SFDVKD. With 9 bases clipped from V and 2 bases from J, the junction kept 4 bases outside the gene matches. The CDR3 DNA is TGTGCCACCCAGGGGGCGGGTAACACTGAAGCTTTCTTT. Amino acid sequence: CATQGAGNTEAFF.

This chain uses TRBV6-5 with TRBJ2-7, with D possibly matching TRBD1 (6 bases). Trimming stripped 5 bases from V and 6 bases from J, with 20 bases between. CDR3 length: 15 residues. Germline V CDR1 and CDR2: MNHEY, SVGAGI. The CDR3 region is CASSPRTDPFGEQYF. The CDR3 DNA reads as TGTGCCAGCAGTCCCCGGACAGATCCCTTTGGCGAGCAGTACTTC.

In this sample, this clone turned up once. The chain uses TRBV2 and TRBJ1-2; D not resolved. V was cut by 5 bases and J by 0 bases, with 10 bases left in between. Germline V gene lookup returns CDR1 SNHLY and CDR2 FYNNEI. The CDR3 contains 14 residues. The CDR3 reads CASSWGRTNYGYTF. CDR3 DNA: TGTGCCAGCAGTTGGGGAAGAACTAACTATGGCTACACCTTC.

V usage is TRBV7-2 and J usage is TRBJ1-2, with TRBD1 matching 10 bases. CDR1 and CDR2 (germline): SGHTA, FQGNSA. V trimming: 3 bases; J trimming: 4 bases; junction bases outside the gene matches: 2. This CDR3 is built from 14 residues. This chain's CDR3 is CASSLGTGVYGYTF. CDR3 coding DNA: TGTGCCAGCAGCTTGGGGACAGGGGTCTATGGCTACACCTTC.

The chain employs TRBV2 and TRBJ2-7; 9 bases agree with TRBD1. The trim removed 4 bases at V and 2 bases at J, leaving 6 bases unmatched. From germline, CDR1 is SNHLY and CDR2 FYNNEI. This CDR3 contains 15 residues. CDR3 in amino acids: CASSGLWDRAYEQYF. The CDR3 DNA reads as TGTGCCAGCAGTGGACTATGGGACAGGGCCTACGAGCAGTACTTC.

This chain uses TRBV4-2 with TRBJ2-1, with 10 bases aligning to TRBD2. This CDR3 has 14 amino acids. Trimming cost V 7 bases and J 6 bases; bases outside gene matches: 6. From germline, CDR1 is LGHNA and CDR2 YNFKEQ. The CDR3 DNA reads TGTGCCAGCAAACTAGCGGGGTCAGGCAATGAGCAGTTCTTC. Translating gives CASKLAGSGNEQFF.